Below, 6 T cell receptor beta chains from the same sample are listed, as sequenced in a study of radiation and T cells in renal cell carcinoma. Some clones are missing from TCRdb's copy, which holds only in-frame ones; the method was immunoSEQ multiplex PCR. The sample contains some 130,000 clones, 88% of which appear only once. Time point in this sample: blood 2 weeks post-SBRT. Treatment defined: 15 Gy SBRT to primary tumor, nephrectomy 4 weeks later. The source material was blood, sampled from a patient whose treatment included radiotherapy and nephrectomy. Receptors were obtained from a woman in her 70s with renal cell carcinoma.

This chain uses TRBV6-1 with TRBJ2-7; D remains ambiguous. Germline lookup yields CDR1 MNHNS and CDR2 SASEGT. The V and J ends lost 6 bases and 0 bases respectively, with 6 bases between them. CDR3 length: 12 amino acids. The CDR3 here is CASRKVSYEQYF. As DNA, the CDR3 is TGTGCCAGCAGAAAGGTCTCCTACGAGCAGTACTTC.

This chain uses TRBV10-3 with TRBJ1-5, with no clear D. Looked up from germline, CDR1 is ENHRY and CDR2 is SYGVKD. The CDR3 sequence is 15 residues long. V lost 4 bases to trimming and J lost 0 bases, with 10 bases between them. The CDR3 DNA sequence: TGTGCCATCAGTGCGACCCAGAATAGCAATCAGCCCCAGCATTTT. It translates to CAISATQNSNQPQHF.

This clone was detected only once. The chain joins TRBV19 to TRBJ1-2, with TRBD1 as a possible D gene (5 bases). The ends were cut back, 5 bases at V and 7 bases at J, with 11 bases in the middle. The CDR3 has 12 amino acids. Per germline, CDR1 LNHDA and CDR2 SQIVND (reference sequence). The CDR3 bases are TGTGCCAGTAGTTTATGGGGCAGTGGCTACACCTTC. Translated: CASSLWGSGYTF.

This chain links TRBV30 with TRBJ1-2, with D possibly matching TRBD1 (6 bases). The CDR3 covers 15 residues. Trimming cost V 6 bases and J 4 bases, with 21 bases left between them. Per germline, CDR1 GTSNPN and CDR2 SVGIG (reference sequence). For the CDR3, the DNA is TGTGCCTGTTCAGGGACCAGGGGCGGGAGCTATGGCTACACCTTC. Its translation: CACSGTRGGSYGYTF. The full variable domain, with the rest looked up from reference TRBV30 and TRBJ1-2, is SQTIHQWPATLVQPVGSPLSLECTVEGTSNPNLYWYRQAAGRGLQLLFYSVGIGQISSEVPQNLSASRPQDRQFILSSKKLLLSDSGFYLCACSGTRGGSYGYTFGSGTRLTVV.

This chain uses TRBV11-3 with TRBJ1-1; 8 nucleotides match TRBD1. This CDR3 has 17 residues. J was trimmed by 0 bases and V by 6 bases; bases with no gene match: 12. CDR1 is SGHNT and CDR2 is YENEEA in the germline V gene. Written as DNA, the CDR3 is TGTGCCAGCAGGTACGCTCGGGGACAGGCCATGAACACTGAAGCTTTCTTT. Its translation: CASRYARGQAMNTEAFF.

In nucleotides, the CDR3 is TGTGCCAGCAGTCCTCCTCACCCGACCCAGTACTTC. The encoded protein is CASSPPHPTQYF. The chain couples TRBV6-1 to TRBJ2-5, with D unclear. The CDR3 length is 12 residues. The germline V gene encodes CDR1 MNHNS and CDR2 SASEGT. The germline V and J ends were trimmed by 5 bases and 7 bases, with 11 bases remaining between them.